A selection of T cell receptor beta chains follows, all from one sample in a study of regulatory T cells in long-lasting Graves disease. MiXCR, run by TCRdb on the multiplex PCR reads, gives a single entry per CDR3 protein. This sample has under 300,000 distinct CDR3 sequences, with around 20% found just once. Here the sequenced sample was peripheral blood mononuclear cells (PBMCs), taken at new diagnosis, from a patient treated with antithyroid drugs. The receptors come from a female donor with Graves disease. Both conserved end residues are part of each CDR3. D genes are given only for firm matches. The size of a clone is reported for some rows only, either as once, few or many, or as a class for expanded clones.

clone size	V gene	D gene	J gene	CDR3 protein	CDR3 DNA
many	TRBV15	TRBD2	TRBJ2-3	CATSREPAGVGTDTQYF	TGTGCCACCAGCAGAGAACCAGCGGGAGTGGGAACAGATACGCAGTATTTT
once	TRBV28	TRBD2	TRBJ2-3	CASSSPTSGGGSPDTQYF	TGTGCCAGCAGTTCTCCGACTAGCGGGGGGGGCAGCCCAGATACGCAGTATTTT
-	TRBV29-1	-	TRBJ2-5	CSVTGLIAGETQYF	TGCAGCGTTACTGGGCTCATTGCTGGGGAGACCCAGTACTTC
few	TRBV12-5	-	TRBJ2-1	CASGPPRGLGNEQFF	TGTGCTAGTGGTCCGCCCCGTGGACTGGGCAATGAGCAGTTCTTC
many	TRBV11-3	TRBD1	TRBJ2-7	CASSLGTGEGSYEQYF	TGTGCCAGCAGCTTGGGGACAGGGGAAGGGTCCTACGAGCAGTACTTC
many	TRBV18	-	TRBJ1-4	CASSPPSEKLFF	TGTGCCAGCTCACCACCAAGCGAAAAACTGTTTTTT
many	TRBV20-1	-	TRBJ1-2	CSARLPLANYGYTF	TGCAGTGCTAGACTCCCGTTGGCTAACTATGGCTACACCTTC
many	TRBV20-1	TRBD1	TRBJ1-1	CSGGQGQMNTEAFF	TGCAGTGGCGGACAGGGACAAATGAACACTGAAGCTTTCTTT
many	TRBV10-3	-	TRBJ1-5	CASAQGYGNQPQHF	TGTGCCTCCGCACAGGGCTACGGCAATCAGCCCCAGCATTTT
-	TRBV7-2	-	TRBJ2-5	CASSLESVRGSGETQYF	TGTGCCAGCAGCTTAGAGTCCGTCAGGGGATCAGGAGAGACCCAGTACTTC
-	TRBV19	-	TRBJ1-5	CASRGLGRGGGSQPQHF	TGTGCCAGTAGGGGCCTTGGGCGGGGTGGGGGAAGTCAGCCCCAGCATTTT
many	TRBV4-1	TRBD2	TRBJ2-2	CASSQLAGGDTGELFF	TGCGCCAGCAGCCAACTAGCGGGGGGGGACACCGGGGAGCTGTTTTTT
many	TRBV28	TRBD2	TRBJ2-1	CASRPLAGGLNEQFF	TGTGCCAGCAGGCCACTAGCGGGGGGCCTAAATGAGCAGTTCTTC
-	TRBV6-2/TRBV6-3	-	TRBJ1-4	CASIRRRTAMKNCFF	-
many	TRBV20-1	-	TRBJ1-1	CSAPTGNALYTEAFF	TGCAGTGCCCCAACAGGCAACGCATTATACACTGAAGCTTTCTTT
many	TRBV20-1	TRBD1	TRBJ2-7	CSARVPGQSYEQYF	TGCAGTGCTAGAGTCCCGGGACAGAGCTACGAGCAGTACTTC
few	TRBV19	-	TRBJ2-7	CASSIRTGYEQYF	TGTGCCAGTAGTATCCGGACTGGCTACGAGCAGTACTTC
few	TRBV6-1	TRBD1	TRBJ1-2	CASSRTGTNYGYTF	TGTGCCAGCAGTCGGACAGGGACAAACTATGGCTACACCTTC
many	TRBV2	-	TRBJ2-2	CASSKTNGELFF	TGTGCCAGCAGTAAAACCAACGGGGAGCTGTTTTTT
many	TRBV20-1	-	TRBJ2-7	CSASPPMGVHEQYF	TGCAGTGCTTCCCCTCCGATGGGGGTCCACGAGCAGTACTTC
few	TRBV5-6	TRBD2	TRBJ2-5	CASSPAGGVGETQYF	TGTGCCAGCAGCCCGGCGGGAGGGGTAGGGGAGACCCAGTACTTC
many	TRBV7-2	TRBD2	TRBJ2-2	CASSYKTRGLAGGQGTGELFF	TGTGCCAGCAGCTACAAAACCAGGGGACTAGCGGGAGGGCAGGGCACCGGGGAGCTGTTTTTT